These 30 T cell receptor beta chains were sequenced from one sample in a study of T cell responses to AZD1222 COVID-19 vaccine. The assay was immunoSEQ multiplex PCR, and TCRdb's table has in-frame clones only and misses some. Of about 49,000 clones listed, approximately 80% were seen once; the top ten hold 20% to 25%. The source material was peripheral blood, sampled on day 0 of MenACWY control vaccination. Source of these receptors: an adult in good health.

This clone was observed a few times. The CDR3 region is CASSYSEGAGAETQYF. Written as DNA, the CDR3 is TGTGCCAGCAGTTACTCGGAGGGGGCGGGAGCAGAGACCCAGTACTTC. This chain joins TRBV6-2 or TRBV6-3 and TRBJ2-5; D may correspond to TRBD1 or TRBD2 (7 bases each). Germline lookup yields CDR1 MNHEY and CDR2 SVGEGT. The CDR3 is 16 residues long. Trimming shortened V by 0 bases and J by 4 bases, and 15 bases separated the two germline ends.

The V gene is TRBV7-2, the J gene TRBJ1-5; no firm D call. This CDR3 comprises 12 residues. Germline V CDR1 and CDR2: SGHTA, FQGNSA. V dropped 1 base and J dropped 6 bases, with 4 bases sitting between them. In nucleotides, the CDR3 is TGTGCCAGCAGCTTAGGTGGTCAGCCCCAGCATTTT. Protein sequence: CASSLGGQPQHF.

This sequence joins TRBV9 and TRBJ2-3, with 12 bases matching TRBD2. CDR1 SGDLS and CDR2 YYNGEE come from the germline V gene. There are 16 residues in the CDR3. With V trimmed by 0 bases and J by 5 bases, 4 bases remained unmatched. CDR3 nucleotides: TGTGCCAGCAGCGTAGCTAGCGGGAGGGCCATAGATACGCAGTATTTT. The encoded protein is CASSVASGRAIDTQYF.

The V gene is TRBV5-1, the J gene TRBJ1-4; 7 nucleotides align to TRBD1. Germline CDR1 SGHRS, CDR2 YFSETQ. The length of the CDR3 is 14 residues. With V trimmed by 4 bases and J by 7 bases, 7 bases remained unmatched. In DNA form, the CDR3 reads TGCGCCAGCAGCCCGGACAGGTTAGGTGAAAAACTGTTTTTT. The encoded protein is CASSPDRLGEKLFF.

The chain joins TRBV2 to TRBJ1-1; TRBD1 might be the D (6 bases). This CDR3 has 15 residues. Germline V gene sequence: CDR1 SNHLY, CDR2 FYNNEI. V was clipped by 8 bases and J by 0 bases, with 16 bases between them. The CDR3 DNA follows: TGTGCCAGCGAGAGGACAGCCCTCATGAACACTGAAGCTTTCTTT. Its translation is CASERTALMNTEAFF. The full variable domain, rest sourced from reference TRBV2 and TRBJ1-1, is EPEVTQTPSHQVTQMGQEVILRCVPISNHLYFYWYRQILGQKVEFLVSFYNNEISEKSEIFDDQFSVERPDGSNFTLKIRSTKLEDSAMYFCASERTALMNTEAFFGQGTRLTVV.

This chain joins TRBV5-1 and TRBJ1-2; D remains unclear. Germline V gene data show CDR1 as SGHRS and CDR2 as YFSETQ. With 1 base removed from V and 7 bases from J, the gap between germline ends came to 11 bases. This CDR3 is 13 amino acids long. CDR3 protein: CASSLPGLGGYTF. The CDR3 DNA reads as TGCGCCAGCAGCTTGCCGGGCCTGGGTGGCTACACCTTC.

This clone has more than one count but fewer than ten. The V call is TRBV28, the J call TRBJ1-2; no firm D call. V was trimmed by 6 bases and J by 3 bases, leaving 11 bases between them. Germline CDR1 and CDR2: MDHEN and SYDVKM. The CDR3 sequence is 13 residues long. CDR3 in DNA: TGTGCCAGCAGAGGCCCGAGGGACTATGGCTACACCTTC. It encodes CASRGPRDYGYTF.

This chain joins TRBV27 and TRBJ2-5; no clear D. This CDR3 is 11 amino acids long. V lost 2 bases and J lost 2, with 0 bases in between. Germline values: CDR1 MNHEY, CDR2 SMNVEV (reference sequence). The CDR3, as DNA: TGTGCCAGCAGTTTACAAGAGACCCAGTACTTC. Protein sequence: CASSLQETQYF.

The chain uses TRBV5-6 and TRBJ1-1; D ambiguous. The germline V and J ends were trimmed by 0 bases and 2 bases, with 8 bases remaining between them. CDR3 length: 14 residues. Germline CDR1 and CDR2: SGHDT and YYEEEE. CDR3 residues: CASSLAGGNTEAFF. CDR3 nucleotide sequence: TGTGCCAGCAGCTTGGCAGGCGGAAACACTGAAGCTTTCTTT.

The CDR3 here is CASSEGGNSPLHF. The CDR3, as DNA: TGTGCCAGTAGTGAGGGGGGCAATTCACCCCTCCACTTT. The chain links TRBV19 to TRBJ1-6; a possible D gene is TRBD1 (6 bases). The V and J ends lost 5 bases and 7 bases respectively, with 9 bases between them. Germline assignment: CDR1 LNHDA and CDR2 SQIVND (reference sequence). The CDR3 consists of 13 residues.

The J gene is TRBJ2-1, the V gene TRBV6-5; D is undetermined. This CDR3 is 15 amino acids long. CDR1 MNHEY and CDR2 SVGAGI come from the germline V gene. V lost 5 bases and J 0 bases, leaving 11 bases between the germline ends. The CDR3 is CASSKMKNSYNEQFF. CDR3 nucleotides: TGTGCCAGCAGTAAGATGAAAAACTCCTACAATGAGCAGTTCTTC.

The V call is TRBV6-5, the J call TRBJ1-1; 7 nucleotides agree with TRBD1. V lost 2 bases, J lost 3 bases, and 3 bases stayed unmatched. The CDR3 contains 14 residues. Germline CDR1 is MNHEY and CDR2 is SVGAGI. The CDR3 DNA follows: TGTGCCAGCAGTTACAGGGGGCGAGACACTGAAGCTTTCTTT. Translated, it gives CASSYRGRDTEAFF.

V is TRBV7-9 and J is TRBJ1-2; D unclear. Germline V CDR1 and CDR2: SEHNR, FQNEAQ (reference sequence). Trimming stripped 3 bases from V and 0 bases from J, with 11 bases between. The CDR3 loop spans 15 amino acids. The CDR3 DNA reads TGTGCCAGCAGCTTTTTGAGTAGGGCTAACTATGGCTACACCTTC. It yields the protein CASSFLSRANYGYTF.

V is TRBV27 and J is TRBJ1-5; a weak D match, TRBD1 (6 bases). Trimming shortened V by 3 bases and J by 2 bases, and 8 bases separated the two germline ends. The CDR3 extends over 14 amino acids. Per the germline V gene, CDR1 is MNHEY and CDR2 is SMNVEV (reference sequence). CDR3 DNA: TGTGCCAGCAGTTTTAGGGGGGGCAATCAGCCCCAGCATTTT. Encoded protein: CASSFRGGNQPQHF.

This clone was counted once. This chain links TRBV5-4 with TRBJ1-1; D is unresolved. V lost 0 bases and J 6 bases, leaving 15 bases between the germline ends. This CDR3 region has 15 residues. Germline CDR1 reads SGHNT; CDR2 reads YYREEE (reference sequence). The DNA of the CDR3 is TGTGCCAGCAGCTTGGATTCCCAAGGGTTTGCTGAAGCTTTCTTT. As protein: CASSLDSQGFAEAFF.

This clone showed up just a few times. The rearrangement joins TRBV5-1 to TRBJ1-2, with D perhaps matching TRBD1 (6 bases). The CDR3 sequence is 16 residues long. The V end was cut by 9 bases, the J end by 2 bases, with 23 bases between. The V gene's germline CDR1 is SGHRS and CDR2 YFSETQ. The CDR3 sequence: CATLERRDNGNYGYTF. The DNA for the CDR3 is TGCGCCACCCTAGAGCGCCGGGACAATGGAAACTATGGCTACACCTTC. The variable domain in full, with the rest retrieved from reference TRBV5-1 and TRBJ1-2, is KAGVTQTPRYLIKTRGQQVTLSCSPISGHRSVSWYQQTPGQGLQFLFEYFSETQRNKGNFPGRFSGRQFSNSRSEMNVSTLELGDSALYLCATLERRDNGNYGYTFGSGTRLTVV.

The chain recombines TRBV30 with TRBJ2-7; TRBD2 aligns across 11 bases. This CDR3 has 19 residues. In germline, CDR1 is GTSNPN, CDR2 SVGIG (reference sequence). J gave up 0 bases and V 2 bases, and 15 bases lay outside the gene matches. CDR3 protein: CAWSNPGLAAGRVSYEQYF. Written as DNA, the CDR3 is TGTGCCTGGAGTAACCCGGGACTAGCGGCTGGCAGGGTCTCCTACGAGCAGTACTTC.

This sequence joins TRBV5-4 and TRBJ1-2; D call uncertain. Germline V gene data show CDR1 as SGHNT and CDR2 as YYREEE (reference sequence). The ends were cut back, 4 bases at V and 2 bases at J, with 9 bases in the middle. The CDR3 spans 13 residues. CDR3 protein: CASSPDPNYGYTF. The CDR3 coding sequence is TGTGCCAGCAGCCCGGACCCAAACTATGGCTACACCTTC. Full variable domain (missing parts from reference TRBV5-4 and TRBJ1-2): ETGVTQSPTHLIKTRGQQVTLRCSSQSGHNTVSWYQQALGQGPQFIFQYYREEENGRGNFPPRFSGLQFPNYSSELNVNALELDDSALYLCASSPDPNYGYTFGSGTRLTVV.

The chain carries TRBV29-1 and TRBJ1-1, with 7 bases aligning to TRBD1. The CDR3 has 14 amino acids. Germline V gives CDR1 SQVTM, CDR2 ANQGSEA. V trimming: 4 bases; J trimming: 7 bases; junction bases outside the gene matches: 12. The CDR3 sequence: CSVVTPGQTIEAFF. For the CDR3, the DNA is TGCAGCGTTGTAACACCGGGACAGACTATTGAAGCTTTCTTT.

V is TRBV5-4 and J is TRBJ2-2; no firm D call. With 1 base removed from V and 2 bases from J, the gap between germline ends came to 9 bases. The CDR3 contains 15 residues. CDR1 and CDR2 from the germline V gene are SGHNT and YYREEE (reference sequence). The CDR3 bases are TGTGCCAGCAGCTTGAAGGGTCCTAACACCGGGGAGCTGTTTTTT. It is translated as CASSLKGPNTGELFF. Together with reference TRBV5-4 and TRBJ2-2, the CDR3 gives the full variable domain: ETGVTQSPTHLIKTRGQQVTLRCSSQSGHNTVSWYQQALGQGPQFIFQYYREEENGRGNFPPRFSGLQFPNYSSELNVNALELDDSALYLCASSLKGPNTGELFFGEGSRLTVL.

The rearrangement joins TRBV2 to TRBJ1-5; D uncertain. CDR3 length equals 14 residues. Germline V gives CDR1 SNHLY, CDR2 FYNNEI. V was clipped by 6 bases and J by 6 bases, with 15 bases between them. CDR3 coding DNA: TGTGCCAGCAGCAATTCCGCTGGGGTTCAGCCCCAGCATTTT. Translating it yields CASSNSAGVQPQHF.

V gene TRBV6-1 combines with J gene TRBJ2-3; D gene uncertain. This CDR3 spans 16 amino acids. The germline CDR1 and CDR2 sequences are MNHNS and SASEGT. V was trimmed by 2 bases and J by 4 bases, leaving 16 bases between them. CDR3 sequence: CASSESQLPRPDTQYF. CDR3 DNA sequence: TGTGCCAGCAGTGAAAGTCAGCTCCCTCGCCCAGATACGCAGTATTTT.

The chain uses TRBV18 and TRBJ2-7; 14 positions agree with TRBD2. The CDR3 runs to 16 residues. V trimming: 6 bases; J trimming: 6 bases; junction bases outside the gene matches: 10. In germline, CDR1 is KGHSH, CDR2 LQKENI. The CDR3 DNA sequence: TGTGCCAGCTCCTCGGGACTAGCGGGGGTGACAAGCGAGCAGTACGTC. It is translated as CASSSGLAGVTSEQYV.

The rearrangement links TRBV9 to TRBJ1-2, with 7 nucleotides matching TRBD1. Germline assignment: CDR1 SGDLS and CDR2 YYNGEE. After removal of 4 bases from V and 5 bases from J, the junction contained 14 bases not matched to a gene. This CDR3 has 16 amino acids. CDR3 amino acids: CASSPSSRGTSYGYTF. CDR3 nucleotide sequence: TGTGCCAGCAGCCCCAGCTCCAGGGGGACCTCTTATGGCTACACCTTC.

V and J are TRBV28 and TRBJ2-1, with no clear D. The CDR3 extends over 11 amino acids. V was pared by 3 bases and J by 10 bases, with 7 bases between. The germline V gene has CDR1 MDHEN and CDR2 SYDVKM. CDR3 DNA: TGTGCCAGCAGTTTGGTCACGGAGCAGTTCTTC. Its protein is CASSLVTEQFF.

The chain couples TRBV24-1 to TRBJ1-2; a possible D gene is TRBD1 (6 bases). CDR1 and CDR2 (germline): KGHDR, SFDVKD. V lost 2 bases, J lost 11 bases, and 23 bases lay in between. This CDR3 spans 16 amino acids. The CDR3 DNA sequence: TGTGCCACCAGTGATTCGGGGGCTAAGGACCGCAAGTGTTACACCTTC. This encodes CATSDSGAKDRKCYTF.

The gene calls are TRBV6-1 and TRBJ1-2; no reliable D call. CDR1 and CDR2 (germline): MNHNS, SASEGT. This CDR3 spans 15 amino acids. V dropped 0 bases and J dropped 3 bases, with 11 bases sitting between them. CDR3 sequence (DNA): TGTGCCAGCAGTGAAGCGCTCCCAGGACACTATGGCTACACCTTC. This encodes CASSEALPGHYGYTF.

This clone has a single count. J is TRBJ1-3 and V is TRBV15; 7 bases align to TRBD1. From germline, CDR1 is LNHNV and CDR2 YYDKDF (reference sequence). The V segment lost 0 bases and the J segment 0 bases; nucleotides outside the gene matches: 5. The CDR3 consists of 17 residues. This chain's CDR3 is CATSRDYGTVSGNTIYF. The CDR3 DNA reads TGTGCCACCAGCAGAGACTACGGGACAGTCTCTGGAAACACCATATATTTT. Full variable domain (remainder filled in from reference TRBV15 and TRBJ1-3): DAMVIQNPRYQVTQFGKPVTLSCSQTLNHNVMYWYQQKSSQAPKLLFHYYDKDFNNEADTPDNFQSRRPNTSFCFLDIRSPGLGDTAMYLCATSRDYGTVSGNTIYFGEGSWLTVV.

The V and J genes are TRBV6-2 or TRBV6-3 and TRBJ2-1; 14 bases are shared with TRBD2. After removal of 4 bases from V and 0 bases from J, the junction contained 2 bases not matched to a gene. The CDR3 spans 17 residues. Germline CDR1 is MNHEY and CDR2 is SVGEGT. CDR3 region: CASSWTSGRSSYNEQFF. The CDR3 region has the DNA TGTGCCAGCAGTTGGACTAGCGGGAGGAGCTCCTACAATGAGCAGTTCTTC.

The rearrangement joins TRBV5-1 to TRBJ2-3, with D possibly being TRBD2 (5 bases). CDR1 is SGHRS, CDR2 YFSETQ, per germline. V lost 5 bases and J 6 bases, leaving 13 bases between the germline ends. The CDR3 consists of 13 residues. The CDR3 loop is CASRLGREDTQYF. The DNA of the CDR3 is TGCGCCAGCAGGCTAGGTAGGGAGGATACGCAGTATTTT.